This T cell receptor beta chain was recovered during a study of T cells expressing NK-cell markers. TCRdb reprocessed the 5' RACE reads; each CDR3 protein has one entry and no DNA is given. This table lists about 550,000 distinct CDR3 sequences. There are 14 residues in the CDR3. Germline assignment: CDR1 SGHTA and CDR2 FQGNSA. The source is a man in his late teens or twenties in good health. Sequenced: blood T cells: a sorted CD56 or NKG2C T cell subset, CD4+ or CD8+ T cells, or bulk PBMC T cells (not recorded which). This chain uses TRBV7-2 with TRBJ2-1; TCRdb proposes TRBD1, but this gene call is untestable without DNA. The chain's CDR3 is CASSSGGTYNEQFF.